A selection of T cell receptor beta chains follows, all from one sample in a study of response to subunit inactivated influenza vaccine. MiXCR, run by TCRdb on the RT-PCR reads, gives a single entry per CDR3 protein. In the table there are some 500,000 distinct CDR3 sequences, approximately 12% of which are singletons. The material sequenced was PBMCs from blood, taken about 6 weeks after vaccination. These receptors were obtained from a man aged 50 to 59 who received an inactivated influenza vaccine. CDR3s include the opening cysteine and the closing phenylalanine or tryptophan. D genes are given only for firm matches. Clone sizes are given selectively: once, few, many, or a class where the clone is expanded.

14 TRBJ2-7 few TRBD1 TRBV6-5 TGTGCCAGCAGATTACAGGGGGTAACATCCGAGCAGTACTTC CASRLQGVTSEQYF
15 TRBJ2-7 few - TRBV5-1 TGCGCCAGCAGCACCGGACGGTTGGGTTCCTACGAGCAGTACTTC CASSTGRLGSYEQYF
18 TRBJ2-1 few - TRBV20-1 TGCAGTGCTAGAGGGGAGCTTGTAGGAGCTCGCTCCTACAATGAGCAGTTCTTC CSARGELVGARSYNEQFF
15 TRBJ2-3 - TRBD1 TRBV5-1 TGCGCCAGCAGACGTGGACAGGGTAGACCAGATACGCAGTATTTT CASRRGQGRPDTQYF
15 TRBJ2-1 few - TRBV7-9 TGTGCCAGCAGTTCAAGGGGGAGAGGGGGCAATGAGCAGTTCTTC CASSSRGRGGNEQFF
13 TRBJ1-6 - - TRBV7-2 TGTGCCAGCAGCCAGACTACAAATTCACCCCTCCACTTT CASSQTTNSPLHF
14 TRBJ2-3 many - TRBV5-1 TGCGCCAGCAGCGGGGGGGGCAGCACAGATACGCAGTATTTT CASSGGGSTDTQYF
14 TRBJ2-5 few TRBD1 TRBV12-3/TRBV12-4 TGTGCCAGCAGTCAACGACAGGGGGGGGAGACCCAGTACTTC CASSQRQGGETQYF
20 TRBJ2-4 few TRBD2 TRBV10-3 TGTGCCATCGAATCTAGCGGGGGGGCCACGGGGAACCCCACCAAAAACATTCAGTACTTC CAIESSGGATGNPTKNIQYF
15 TRBJ2-6 few - TRBV12-3/TRBV12-4 TGTGCCAGCCAGAACCGTCCCTCTGGGGCCAACGTCCTGACTTTC CASQNRPSGANVLTF
14 TRBJ2-1 - - TRBV6-2/TRBV6-3 TGTGCCAGCAGAGGGTCCACTGGGGTTTTCGAGCAGTTCTTC CASRGSTGVFEQFF
13 TRBJ1-1 - - TRBV19 TGTGCCAGTAGTCCGGACATGAACACTGAAGCTTTCTTT CASSPDMNTEAFF
14 TRBJ2-7 few - TRBV7-9 TGTGCCAGCAGCTTTTTGGGCTCAAGAGGCGAGCAGTACTTC CASSFLGSRGEQYF
16 TRBJ2-1 few - TRBV5-6 TGTGCCAGCAGCTTGAGTGCCGGACTCTCCTACAATGAGCAGTTCTTC CASSLSAGLSYNEQFF
16 TRBJ2-1 few TRBD2 TRBV11-2 TGTGCCAGCAGCCTCATTCGCGGGAGGGCCGGGCATGAGCAGTTCTTC CASSLIRGRAGHEQFF
14 TRBJ2-1 - TRBD2 TRBV12-3/TRBV12-4 TGTGCCAGCAGTCTCGGGACTAGCGGGAGGCTACAGTTCTTC CASSLGTSGRLQFF
11 TRBJ2-7 - - TRBV5-6 TGTGCCAGCACTTCGCCGAACGAGCAGTACTTC CASTSPNEQYF